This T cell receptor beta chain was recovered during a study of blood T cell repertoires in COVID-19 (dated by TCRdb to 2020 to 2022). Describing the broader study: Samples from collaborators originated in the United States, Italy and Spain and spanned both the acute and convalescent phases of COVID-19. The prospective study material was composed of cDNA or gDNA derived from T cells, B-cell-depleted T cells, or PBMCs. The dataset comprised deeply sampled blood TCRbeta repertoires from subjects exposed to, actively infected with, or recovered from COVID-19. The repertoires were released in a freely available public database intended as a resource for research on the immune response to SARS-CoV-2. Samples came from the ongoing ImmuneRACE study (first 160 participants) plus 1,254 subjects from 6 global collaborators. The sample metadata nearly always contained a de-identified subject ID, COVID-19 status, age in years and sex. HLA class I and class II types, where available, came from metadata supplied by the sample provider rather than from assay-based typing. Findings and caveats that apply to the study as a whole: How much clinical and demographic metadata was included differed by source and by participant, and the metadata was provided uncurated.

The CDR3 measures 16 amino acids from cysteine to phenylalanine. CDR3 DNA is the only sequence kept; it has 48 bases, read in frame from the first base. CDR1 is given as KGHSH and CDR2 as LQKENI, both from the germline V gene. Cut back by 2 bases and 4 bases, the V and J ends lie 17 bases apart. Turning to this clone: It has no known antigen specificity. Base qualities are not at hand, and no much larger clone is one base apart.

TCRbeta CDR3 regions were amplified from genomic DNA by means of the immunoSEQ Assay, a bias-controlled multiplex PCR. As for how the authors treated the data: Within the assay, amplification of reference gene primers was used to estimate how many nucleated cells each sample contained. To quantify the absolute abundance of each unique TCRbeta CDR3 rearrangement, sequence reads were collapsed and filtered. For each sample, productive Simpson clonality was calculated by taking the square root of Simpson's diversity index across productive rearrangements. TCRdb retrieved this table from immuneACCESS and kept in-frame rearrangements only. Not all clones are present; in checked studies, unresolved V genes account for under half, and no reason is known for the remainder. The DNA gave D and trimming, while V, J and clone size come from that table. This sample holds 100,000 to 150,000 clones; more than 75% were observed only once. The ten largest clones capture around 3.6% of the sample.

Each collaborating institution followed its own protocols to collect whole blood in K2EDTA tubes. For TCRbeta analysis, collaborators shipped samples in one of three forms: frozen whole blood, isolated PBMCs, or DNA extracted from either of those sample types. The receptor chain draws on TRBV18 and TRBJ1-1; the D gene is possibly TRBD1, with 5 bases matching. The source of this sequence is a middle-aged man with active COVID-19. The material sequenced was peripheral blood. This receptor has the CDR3 CASSPGTIGVGTEAFF. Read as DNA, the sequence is TGTGCCAGCTCACCAGGGACTATTGGGGTAGGCACTGAAGCTTTCTTT. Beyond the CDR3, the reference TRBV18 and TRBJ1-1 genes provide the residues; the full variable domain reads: NAGVMQNPRHLVRRRGQEARLRCSPMKGHSHVYWYRQLPEEGLKFMVYLQKENIIDESGMPKERFSAEFPKEGPSILRIQQVVRGDSAAYFCASSPGTIGVGTEAFFGQGTRLTVV.